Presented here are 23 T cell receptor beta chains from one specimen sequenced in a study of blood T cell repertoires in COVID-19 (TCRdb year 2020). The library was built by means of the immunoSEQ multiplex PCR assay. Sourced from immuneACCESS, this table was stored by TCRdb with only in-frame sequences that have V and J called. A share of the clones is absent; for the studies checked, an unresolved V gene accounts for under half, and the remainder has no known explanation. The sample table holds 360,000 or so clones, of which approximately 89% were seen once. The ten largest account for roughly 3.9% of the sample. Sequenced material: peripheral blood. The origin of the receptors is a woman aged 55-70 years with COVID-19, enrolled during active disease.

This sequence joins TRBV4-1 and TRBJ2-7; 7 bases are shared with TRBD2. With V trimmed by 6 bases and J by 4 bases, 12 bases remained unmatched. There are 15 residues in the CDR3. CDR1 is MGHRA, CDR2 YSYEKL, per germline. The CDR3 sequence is CASSRGEGPSYEQYF. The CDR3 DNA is TGCGCCAGCAGTCGCGGGGAGGGGCCATCGTACGAGCAGTACTTC.

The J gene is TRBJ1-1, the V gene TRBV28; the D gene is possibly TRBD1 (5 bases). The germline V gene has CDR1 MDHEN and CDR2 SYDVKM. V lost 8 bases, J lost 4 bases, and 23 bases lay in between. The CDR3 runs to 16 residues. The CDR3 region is CASPPRQSPWGTEAFF. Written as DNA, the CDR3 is TGTGCCAGCCCCCCCCGACAGTCTCCCTGGGGCACTGAAGCTTTCTTT.

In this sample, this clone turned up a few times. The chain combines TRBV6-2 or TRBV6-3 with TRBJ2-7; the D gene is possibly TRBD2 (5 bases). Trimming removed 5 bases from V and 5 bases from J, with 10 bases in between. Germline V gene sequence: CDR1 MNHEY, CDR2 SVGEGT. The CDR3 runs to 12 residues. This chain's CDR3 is CASSTPADEQYF. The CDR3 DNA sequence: TGTGCCAGCAGTACTCCAGCGGACGAGCAGTACTTC.

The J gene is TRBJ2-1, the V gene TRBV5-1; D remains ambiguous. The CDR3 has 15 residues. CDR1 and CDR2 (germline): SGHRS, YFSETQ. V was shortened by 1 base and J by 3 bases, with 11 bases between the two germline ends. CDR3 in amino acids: CASSLFVSNYNEQFF. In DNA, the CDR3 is TGCGCCAGCAGCTTGTTCGTATCTAACTACAATGAGCAGTTCTTC.

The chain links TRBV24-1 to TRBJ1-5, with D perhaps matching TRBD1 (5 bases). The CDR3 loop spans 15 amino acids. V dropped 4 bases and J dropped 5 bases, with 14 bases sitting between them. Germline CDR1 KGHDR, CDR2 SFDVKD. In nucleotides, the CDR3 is TGTGCCACCAGTGAACTTCGGGGGTGTCATCAGCCCCAGCATTTT. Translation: CATSELRGCHQPQHF.

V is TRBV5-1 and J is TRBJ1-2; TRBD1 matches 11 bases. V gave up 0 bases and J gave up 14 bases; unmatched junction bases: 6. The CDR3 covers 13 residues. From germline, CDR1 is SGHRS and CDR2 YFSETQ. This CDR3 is CASSLDGQGARTF. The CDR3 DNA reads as TGCGCCAGCAGCTTGGATGGACAGGGGGCAAGAACCTTC.

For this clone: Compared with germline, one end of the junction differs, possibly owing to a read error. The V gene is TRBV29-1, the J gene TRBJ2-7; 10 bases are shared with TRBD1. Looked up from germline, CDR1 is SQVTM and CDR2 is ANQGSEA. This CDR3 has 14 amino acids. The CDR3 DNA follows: TGCAGCGTTAAAGAGGACAGGGGGATTTACGAGCAGTACTTC. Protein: CSVKEDRGIYEQYF.

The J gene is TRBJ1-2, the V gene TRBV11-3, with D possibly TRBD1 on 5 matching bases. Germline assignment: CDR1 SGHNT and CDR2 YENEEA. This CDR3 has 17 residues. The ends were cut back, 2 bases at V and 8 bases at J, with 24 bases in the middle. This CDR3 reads CASSLLPRWGLPRGYTF. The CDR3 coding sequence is TGTGCCAGCAGCTTATTGCCCCGGTGGGGCCTCCCTCGAGGCTACACCTTC.

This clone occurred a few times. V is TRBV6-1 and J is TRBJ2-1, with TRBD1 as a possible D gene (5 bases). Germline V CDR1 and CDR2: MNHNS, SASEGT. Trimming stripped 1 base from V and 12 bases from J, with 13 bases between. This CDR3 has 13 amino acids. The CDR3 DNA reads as TGTGCCAGCAGTGAAGTCCCGACAGTTGGGCAGTTCTTC. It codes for CASSEVPTVGQFF.

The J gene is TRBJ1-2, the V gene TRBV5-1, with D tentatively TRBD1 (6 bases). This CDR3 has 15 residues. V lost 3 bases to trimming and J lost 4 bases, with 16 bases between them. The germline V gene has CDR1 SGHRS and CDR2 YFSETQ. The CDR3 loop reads CASSWGGAGSYGYTF. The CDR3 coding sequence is TGCGCCAGCAGCTGGGGGGGCGCGGGTAGCTATGGCTACACCTTC.

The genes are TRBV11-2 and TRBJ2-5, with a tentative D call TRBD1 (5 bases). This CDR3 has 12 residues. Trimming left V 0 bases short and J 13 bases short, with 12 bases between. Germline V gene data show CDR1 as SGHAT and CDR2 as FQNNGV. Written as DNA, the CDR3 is TGTGCCAGCAGCTTAGACCCCGCAGGGATGTACTTC. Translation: CASSLDPAGMYF.

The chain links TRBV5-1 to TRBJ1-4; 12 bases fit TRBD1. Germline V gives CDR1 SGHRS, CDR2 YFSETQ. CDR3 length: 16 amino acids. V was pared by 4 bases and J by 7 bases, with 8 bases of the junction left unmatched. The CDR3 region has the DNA TGCGCCAGCAGCGAGGGGGACAGGGGGCGGTCTGAAAAACTGTTTTTT. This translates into CASSEGDRGRSEKLFF.

In DNA, the CDR3 is TGTGCCAGCAGTCGTACCCAGGGGATTAGAGCTTTCTTT. Residues: CASSRTQGIRAFF. The V call is TRBV12-3 or TRBV12-4, the J call TRBJ1-1; perhaps TRBD1 as D (6 bases). Trimming removed 5 bases from V and 10 bases from J, with 17 bases in between. CDR3 length: 13 amino acids.

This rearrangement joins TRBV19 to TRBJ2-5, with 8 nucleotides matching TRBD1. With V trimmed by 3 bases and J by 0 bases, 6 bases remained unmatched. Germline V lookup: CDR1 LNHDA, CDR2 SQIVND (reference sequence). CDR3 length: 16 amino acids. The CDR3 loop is CASSIRRDRNQETQYF. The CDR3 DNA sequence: TGTGCCAGTAGTATTCGCCGGGACAGGAACCAAGAGACCCAGTACTTC.

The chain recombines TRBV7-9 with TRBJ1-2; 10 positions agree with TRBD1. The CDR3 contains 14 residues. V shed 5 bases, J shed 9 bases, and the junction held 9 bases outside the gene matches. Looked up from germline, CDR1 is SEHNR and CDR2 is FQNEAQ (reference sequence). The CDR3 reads CASSLSGTGDSYTF. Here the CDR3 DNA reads TGTGCCAGCAGCCTGTCCGGGACAGGGGACAGCTACACCTTC.

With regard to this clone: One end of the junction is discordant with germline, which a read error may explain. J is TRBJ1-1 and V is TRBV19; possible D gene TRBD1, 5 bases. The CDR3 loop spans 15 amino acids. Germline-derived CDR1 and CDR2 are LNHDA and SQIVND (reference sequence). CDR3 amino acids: CASSLEEGRNTEAFF. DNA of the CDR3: TGTGCCAGTAGTCTAGAGGAGGGACGGAACACTGAAGCTTTCTTT.

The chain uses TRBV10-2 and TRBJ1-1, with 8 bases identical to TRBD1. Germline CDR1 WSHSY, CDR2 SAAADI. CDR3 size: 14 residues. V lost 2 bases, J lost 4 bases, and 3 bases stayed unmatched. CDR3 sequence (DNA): TGCGCCAGCAGTGAGGACAGGGGAAGCACTGAAGCTTTCTTT. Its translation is CASSEDRGSTEAFF.

The DNA for the CDR3 is TGTGCCATCAGTGAGGGGGAGGGACTACGGGCTTTCTTT. This translates into CAISEGEGLRAFF. The gene calls are TRBV10-3 and TRBJ1-1; D possibly corresponds to TRBD1 (5 bases). The length of the CDR3 is 13 residues. Germline CDR1 is ENHRY and CDR2 is SYGVKD. V was pared by 2 bases and J by 11 bases, with 15 bases between.

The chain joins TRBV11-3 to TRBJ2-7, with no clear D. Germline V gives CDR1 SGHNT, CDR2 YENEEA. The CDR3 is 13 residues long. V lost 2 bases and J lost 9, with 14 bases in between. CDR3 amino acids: CASSLSEAAGQYF. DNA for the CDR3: TGTGCCAGCAGCTTATCCGAGGCTGCTGGGCAGTACTTC. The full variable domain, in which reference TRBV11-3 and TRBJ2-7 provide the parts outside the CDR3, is EAGVVQSPRYKIIEKKQPVAFWCNPISGHNTLYWYLQNLGQGPELLIRYENEEAVDDSQLPKDRFSAERLKGVDSTLKIQPAELGDSAVYLCASSLSEAAGQYFGPGTRLTVT.

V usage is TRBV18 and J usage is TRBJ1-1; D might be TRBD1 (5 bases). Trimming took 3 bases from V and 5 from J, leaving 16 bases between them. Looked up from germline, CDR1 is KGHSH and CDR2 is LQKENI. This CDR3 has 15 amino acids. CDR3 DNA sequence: TGTGCCAGCTCACCCCGGTTTGATCGGGGGACTGAAGCTTTCTTT. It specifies CASSPRFDRGTEAFF. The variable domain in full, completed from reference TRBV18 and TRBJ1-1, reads NAGVMQNPRHLVRRRGQEARLRCSPMKGHSHVYWYRQLPEEGLKFMVYLQKENIIDESGMPKERFSAEFPKEGPSILRIQQVVRGDSAAYFCASSPRFDRGTEAFFGQGTRLTVV.

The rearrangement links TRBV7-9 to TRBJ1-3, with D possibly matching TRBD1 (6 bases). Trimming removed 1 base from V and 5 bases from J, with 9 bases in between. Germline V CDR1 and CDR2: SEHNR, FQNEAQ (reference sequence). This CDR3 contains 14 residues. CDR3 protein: CASSLEQGRNTIYF. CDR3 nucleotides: TGTGCCAGCAGCTTAGAACAGGGTAGAAACACCATATATTTT. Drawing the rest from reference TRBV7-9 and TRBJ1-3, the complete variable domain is DTGVSQNPRHKITKRGQNVTFRCDPISEHNRLYWYRQTLGQGPEFLTYFQNEAQLEKSRLLSDRFSAERPKGSFSTLEIQRTEQGDSAMYLCASSLEQGRNTIYFGEGSWLTVV.

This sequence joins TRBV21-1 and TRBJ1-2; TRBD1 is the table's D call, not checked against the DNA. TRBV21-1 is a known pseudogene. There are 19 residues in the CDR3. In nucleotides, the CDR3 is TGTGCCAGCAGCAAAGGTGAAGTGGGCAGGGGGCTTGCTAACTATGGCTACACCTTC. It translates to CASSKGEVGRGLANYGYTF.

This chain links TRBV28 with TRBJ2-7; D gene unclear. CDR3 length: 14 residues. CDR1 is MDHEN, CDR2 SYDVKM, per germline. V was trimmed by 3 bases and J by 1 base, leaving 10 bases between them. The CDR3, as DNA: TGTGCCAGCAGTTTTTTAGCCAGATCCTACGAGCAGTACTTC. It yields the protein CASSFLARSYEQYF. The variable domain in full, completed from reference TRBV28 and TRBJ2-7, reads DVKVTQSSRYLVKRTGEKVFLECVQDMDHENMFWYRQDPGLGLRLIYFSYDVKMKEKGDIPEGYSVSREKKERFSLILESASTNQTSMYLCASSFLARSYEQYFGPGTRLTVT.